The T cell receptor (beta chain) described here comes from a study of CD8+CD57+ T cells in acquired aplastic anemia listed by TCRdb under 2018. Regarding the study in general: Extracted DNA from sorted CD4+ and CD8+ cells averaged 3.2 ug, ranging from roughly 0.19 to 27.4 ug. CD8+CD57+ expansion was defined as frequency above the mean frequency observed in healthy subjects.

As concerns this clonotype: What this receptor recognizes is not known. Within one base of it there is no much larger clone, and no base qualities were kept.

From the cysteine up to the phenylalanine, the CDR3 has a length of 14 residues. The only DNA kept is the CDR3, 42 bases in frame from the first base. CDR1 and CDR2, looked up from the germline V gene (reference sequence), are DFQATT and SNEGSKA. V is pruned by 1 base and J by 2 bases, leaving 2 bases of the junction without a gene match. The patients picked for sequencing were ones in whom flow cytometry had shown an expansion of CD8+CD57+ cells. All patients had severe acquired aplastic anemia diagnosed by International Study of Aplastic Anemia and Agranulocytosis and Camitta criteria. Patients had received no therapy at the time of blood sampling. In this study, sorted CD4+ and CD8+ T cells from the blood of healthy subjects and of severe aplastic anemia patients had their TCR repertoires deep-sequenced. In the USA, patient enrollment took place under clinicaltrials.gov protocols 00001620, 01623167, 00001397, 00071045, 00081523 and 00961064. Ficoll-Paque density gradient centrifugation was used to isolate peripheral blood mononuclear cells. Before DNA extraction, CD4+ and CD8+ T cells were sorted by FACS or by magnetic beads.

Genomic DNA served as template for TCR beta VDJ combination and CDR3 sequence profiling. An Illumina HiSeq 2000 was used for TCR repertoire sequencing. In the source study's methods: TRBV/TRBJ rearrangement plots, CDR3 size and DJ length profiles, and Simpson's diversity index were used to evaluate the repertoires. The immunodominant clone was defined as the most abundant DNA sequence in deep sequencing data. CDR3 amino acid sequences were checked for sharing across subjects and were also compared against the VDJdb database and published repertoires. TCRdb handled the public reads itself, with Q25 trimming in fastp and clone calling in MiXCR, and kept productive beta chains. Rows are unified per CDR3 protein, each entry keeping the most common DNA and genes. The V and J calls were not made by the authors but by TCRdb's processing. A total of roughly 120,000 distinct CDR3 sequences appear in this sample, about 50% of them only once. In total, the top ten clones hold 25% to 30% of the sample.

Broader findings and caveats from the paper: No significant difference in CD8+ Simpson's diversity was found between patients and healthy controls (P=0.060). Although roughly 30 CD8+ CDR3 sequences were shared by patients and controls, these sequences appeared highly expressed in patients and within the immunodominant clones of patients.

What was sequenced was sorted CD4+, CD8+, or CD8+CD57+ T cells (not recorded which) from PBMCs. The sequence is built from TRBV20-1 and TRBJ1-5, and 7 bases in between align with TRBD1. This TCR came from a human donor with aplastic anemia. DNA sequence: TGCAGTGCTAGAGGAGGGACAGGCAATCAGCCCCAGCATTTT. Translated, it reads CSARGGTGNQPQHF.